Described below is a single TCR beta chain sequence and its context. Its antigen is currently unknown. In the PCR, 60 Vbeta and 13 Jbeta primers were used. TCRdb keeps only in-frame clones here, not all; method: immunoSEQ multiplex PCR. The sample shows about 91,000 clones, around 80% of them seen only once. The V gene's germline CDR1 is WNHNN and CDR2 SYGVQD (reference sequence). V was clipped by 6 bases and J by 2 bases; unmatched bases: 2. The CDR3 is 14 residues long. This sample was included in a study of cytomegalovirus exposure and HLA in healthy donors. Overall study results and limits: A further, later analysis showed that HLA-associated TCR beta chains (compared with equally common others) were more clonally expanded. Later analysis identified a missense DCLRE1C variant that was linked to TCR beta V- and J-gene trimming. Listed as cytomegalovirus-associated were approximately 160 TCR beta chains.

The TCR originated in a male donor in good health and CMV-seropositive. The sequencing input was PBMCs. The genes are TRBV10-1 and TRBJ1-3; 9 bases agree with TRBD1. CDR3 nucleotide sequence: TGCGCCAGCAGACAGGGGGCGGCTGGAAACACCATATATTTT. The encoded protein is CASRQGAAGNTIYF.